This is a list of T cell receptor beta chains from one sample in a study of technical replicates of blood from several donors. Repertoires were generated with immunoSEQ multiplex PCR, while TCRdb's copy carries only in-frame clones and drops some. Of roughly 79,000 clones listed, 90% to 95% are singletons. The sequencing sample was made of T cells isolated from PBMCs. These receptors all come from a human donor in good health. Both conserved end residues are trimmed from each CDR3. The D gene is left open where the match is weak. Clone size, where shown, is once, few, many, or a class for clones that have expanded.

NA | NA | 15 | TRBV9 | ASNVELGGRRSDTQY
TRBD2 | NA | 13 | TRBV13 | ASSPPSTSAETQY
NA | once | 11 | TRBV7-3 | ASSSQSDREAF
NA | NA | 13 | TRBV2 | ASSVTGARTDTQY
TRBD2 | NA | 13 | TRBV5-1 | ASSLVLAGNNEQF
NA | NA | 13 | TRBV27 | ASSLSYGVDTEAF
TRBD1 | NA | 13 | TRBV11-3 | ASSSGTGGDGEQF
TRBD1 | NA | 14 | TRBV15 | ATSRDLGTVIGGYT
NA | NA | 11 | TRBV2 | ASSEQGTGELF
NA | NA | 10 | TRBV5-6 | ASRQVNTEAF
NA | NA | 14 | TRBV27 | ASSREFETITDTQY
NA | NA | 11 | TRBV28 | ASGSRRGQPQH
NA | once | 11 | TRBV10-2 | ASRNRTANVLT
NA | NA | 11 | TRBV11-2 | ASSPSSYNEQF
NA | NA | 13 | TRBV11-3 | ASSPSGSSTDTQY
TRBD2 | few | 14 | TRBV11-3 | ASSPIAGGSTDTQY
NA | NA | 11 | TRBV11-3 | ASSLRGSYEQY
NA | NA | 13 | TRBV7-3 | ASSLGWSGPDTQY
TRBD2 | NA | 12 | TRBV19 | ASSISSGSYEQY
NA | NA | 13 | TRBV9 | ASSGSGRAYNEQF
NA | NA | 12 | TRBV9 | ASSLGLSTDTQY
TRBD2 | NA | 15 | TRBV9 | ASSVVDAREGPDTQY
NA | NA | 13 | TRBV19 | ASRANSGGTTEAF
TRBD1 | NA | 13 | TRBV28 | ASRKTTGTFEKLF
NA | NA | 12 | TRBV18 | ASSPTGTNEKLF
NA | NA | 13 | TRBV11-2 | ASSPGGLYQETQY
TRBD1 | NA | 13 | TRBV5-1 | ASSTTGGRYTEAF
NA | NA | 11 | TRBV7-9 | ASSSQGDTEAF
NA | NA | 11 | TRBV6-1 | ASSRQDQETQY
TRBD2 | NA | 16 | TRBV6-1 | ASSGTLLAGGRTYEQY
NA | NA | 13 | TRBV6-6 | ASTLLRGGADTQY
TRBD2 | NA | 13 | TRBV7-8 | ASSLGTSGRYEQY
NA | NA | 10 | TRBV7-9 | ASSWGDQPQH
TRBD2 | NA | 14 | TRBV6-5 | ASSWITTSGRNEQY
TRBD1 | NA | 13 | TRBV9 | ASSAWDSSNYGYT
NA | NA | 16 | TRBV9 | ASNSAMGPDSWAYEQY
TRBD1 | NA | 12 | TRBV30 | AWTGTGVLETQY
NA | NA | 13 | TRBV5-6 | ASSSYSVWSTEAF
TRBD1 | NA | 12 | TRBV2 | ASSSRQGAFEQY
TRBD1 | few | 15 | TRBV5-8 | ASSNLDRGYSNQPQH
NA | NA | 12 | TRBV6-5 | ATGEQGSTDTQY
NA | NA | 12 | TRBV9 | ASSDIGSGNTIY
TRBD2 | NA | 12 | TRBV19 | ASSIVAGEYEQY
NA | NA | 14 | TRBV10-3 | AIRPSEGRSGYEQY
NA | NA | 11 | TRBV6-5 | ASSQTVQETQY
NA | few | 15 | TRBV19 | ASSIDRSFYSVTEAF
TRBD1 | NA | 11 | TRBV7-2 | ASSQTGEDGYT
TRBD1 | NA | 12 | TRBV7-9 | ASSLYTGDTEAF
TRBD2 | NA | 12 | TRBV9 | ASSVVLAGGEQF
TRBD1 | NA | 12 | TRBV28 | ASSAYRDSGELF
NA | NA | 12 | TRBV18 | ASSPGILNTEAF
TRBD1 | NA | 13 | TRBV18 | ASSPRDRANTEAF
NA | NA | 11 | TRBV10-2 | ASGWTASYEQY
NA | NA | 10 | TRBV9 | ASSRGASEQF
NA | NA | 12 | TRBV7-3 | ASSPGPGRGGYT
NA | NA | 14 | TRBV7-2 | ASSLFARGDTGELF
TRBD1 | NA | 13 | TRBV5-1 | ASSLGTGEVETQY
NA | NA | 15 | TRBV12-1 | ASSFASSRESSYEQY